The sequence of this T cell receptor beta chain was determined in a study of identical twins. TCRdb ran MiXCR on the 5' RACE reads and lists one entry per CDR3 protein. The table includes about 100,000 distinct CDR3 sequences, 5.9% detected once. The V gene lost 4 bases and the J gene lost 0 bases, with 3 bases spanning the gap. CDR3 size: 12 residues. From germline, CDR1 is SQVTM and CDR2 ANQGSEA. Overall study results and limits: Carriage of fewer insertions was seen in abundant cord blood beta clonotypes, whereas memory repertoires showed none. Conclusions relied on cross-sectional statistical analysis, not following the same donors. For monozygotic twins, models underestimated out-of-frame TCR alpha sharing.

In its sample, this clonotype was seen many times. As yet, its antigen is unknown. The TCR comes from a woman in her fifties or sixties in good health. The rearrangement uses TRBV29-1 and TRBJ1-4; no reliable D call. The sequenced sample was memory T cells sorted from blood. CDR3 loop: CSVGATNEKLFF. Here the CDR3 DNA reads TGCAGCGTTGGAGCAACTAATGAAAAACTGTTTTTT.